This TCR beta chain was captured by sequencing in a study of Graves' ophthalmopathy and Graves' hyperthyroidism. Study-level information: Peripheral blood was obtained at first diagnosis, ahead of any treatment.

Only newly diagnosed hyperthyroidism patients aged 18 to 65, with under 2 months' duration, were enrolled. V was pared by 4 bases and J by 5 bases, with 8 bases of the junction left unmatched. CDR3 size: 15 residues. Germline V lookup: CDR1 SGHRS, CDR2 YFSETQ. The authors amplified TCR beta CDR3 regions from RNA transcripts. Second-round multiplex PCR came after a first-round RT-PCR that employed HTBI primers. TCRdb used MiXCR to reprocess the multiplex PCR reads, holding one entry per CDR3 protein. The sample lists hundreds of thousands of distinct CDR3 sequences; around a fifth were seen once. This clonotype was seen more than once but under ten times.

Material: peripheral blood. This clonotype originated in a young woman with stable Graves' hyperthyroidism. Some clones in this sample may be carry-over from other donors' samples. The chain links TRBV5-1 to TRBJ2-5, with 10 bases aligning to TRBD1. CDR3 region: CASSLLTGGMETQYF. In DNA, the CDR3 is TGCGCCAGCAGCCTTCTGACAGGGGGCATGGAGACCCAGTACTTC.